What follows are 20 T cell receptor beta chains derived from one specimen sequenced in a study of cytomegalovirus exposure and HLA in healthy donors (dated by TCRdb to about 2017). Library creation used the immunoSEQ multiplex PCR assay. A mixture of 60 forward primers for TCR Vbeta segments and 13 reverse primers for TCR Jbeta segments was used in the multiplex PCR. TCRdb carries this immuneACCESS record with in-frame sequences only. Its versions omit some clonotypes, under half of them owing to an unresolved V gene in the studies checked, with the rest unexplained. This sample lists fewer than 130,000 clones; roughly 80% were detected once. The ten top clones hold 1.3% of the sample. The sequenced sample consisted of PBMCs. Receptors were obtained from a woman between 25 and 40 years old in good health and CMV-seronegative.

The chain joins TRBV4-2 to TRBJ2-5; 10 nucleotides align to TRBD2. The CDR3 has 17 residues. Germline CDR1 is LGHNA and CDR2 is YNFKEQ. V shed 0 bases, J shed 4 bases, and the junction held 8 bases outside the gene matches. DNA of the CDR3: TGTGCCAGCAGCCAAGATCCGCAGGGACTAGCGAGAGAGACCCAGTACTTC. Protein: CASSQDPQGLARETQYF.

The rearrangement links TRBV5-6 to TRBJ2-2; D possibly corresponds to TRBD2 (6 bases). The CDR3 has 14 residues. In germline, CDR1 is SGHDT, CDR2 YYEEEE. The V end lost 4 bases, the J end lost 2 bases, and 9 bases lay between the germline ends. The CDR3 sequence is CASSLGGNTGELFF. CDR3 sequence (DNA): TGTGCCAGCAGCCTCGGGGGTAACACCGGGGAGCTGTTTTTT.

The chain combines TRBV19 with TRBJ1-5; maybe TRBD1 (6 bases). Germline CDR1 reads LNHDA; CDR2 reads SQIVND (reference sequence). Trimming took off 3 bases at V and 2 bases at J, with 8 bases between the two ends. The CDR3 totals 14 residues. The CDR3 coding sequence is TGTGCCAGTAGTATCCGACAGGGCAATCAGCCCCAGCATTTT. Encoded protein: CASSIRQGNQPQHF.

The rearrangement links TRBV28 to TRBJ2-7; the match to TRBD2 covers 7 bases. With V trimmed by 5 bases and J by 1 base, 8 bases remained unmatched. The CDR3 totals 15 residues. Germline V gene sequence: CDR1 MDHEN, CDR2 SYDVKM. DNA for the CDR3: TGTGCCAGCAGTCATTCTAGCGGAATGTCCTACGAGCAGTACTTC. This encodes CASSHSSGMSYEQYF.

The CDR3 loop reads CASSAGTGGGYTF. The CDR3 bases are TGTGCCAGCAGTGCTGGGACAGGGGGAGGCTACACCTTC. The gene calls are TRBV27 and TRBJ1-2; 11 nucleotides line up with TRBD1. The trim removed 5 bases at V and 8 bases at J, leaving 4 bases unmatched. The CDR3 covers 13 residues. CDR1 is MNHEY, CDR2 SMNVEV, per germline (reference sequence).

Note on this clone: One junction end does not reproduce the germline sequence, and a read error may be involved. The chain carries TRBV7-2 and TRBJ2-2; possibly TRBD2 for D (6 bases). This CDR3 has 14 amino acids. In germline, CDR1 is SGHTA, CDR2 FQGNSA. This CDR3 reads CANSWGDGTGELFF. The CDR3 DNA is TGTGCCAACAGCTGGGGGGATGGAACCGGGGAGCTGTTTTTT.

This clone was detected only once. CDR3 loop: CASSPWTGEEYGYTF. As DNA, the CDR3 is TGTGCCAGCAGCCCTTGGACAGGGGAGGAGTATGGCTACACCTTC. This chain links TRBV9 with TRBJ1-2; 9 positions match TRBD1. This CDR3 is 15 amino acids long. V shed 4 bases and J 5 bases; nucleotides not matched to a gene: 9. The V gene's germline CDR1 is SGDLS and CDR2 YYNGEE.

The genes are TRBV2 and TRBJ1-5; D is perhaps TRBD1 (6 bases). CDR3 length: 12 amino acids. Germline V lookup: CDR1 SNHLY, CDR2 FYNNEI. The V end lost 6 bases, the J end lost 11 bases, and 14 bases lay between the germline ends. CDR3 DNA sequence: TGTGCCAGCAGCCCGGAGGGGGGGGCCCAGCATTTT. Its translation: CASSPEGGAQHF.

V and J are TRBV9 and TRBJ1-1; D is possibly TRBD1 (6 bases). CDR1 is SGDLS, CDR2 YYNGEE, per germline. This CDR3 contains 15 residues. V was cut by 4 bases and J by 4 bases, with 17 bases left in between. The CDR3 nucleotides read TGTGCCAGCAGCCCCAGCGGGGGCAGGGGCACTGAAGCTTTCTTT. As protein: CASSPSGGRGTEAFF.

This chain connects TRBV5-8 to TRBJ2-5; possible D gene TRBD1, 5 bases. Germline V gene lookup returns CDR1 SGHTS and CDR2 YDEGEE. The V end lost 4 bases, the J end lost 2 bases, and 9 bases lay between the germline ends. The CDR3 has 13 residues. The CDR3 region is CASSPKGQETQYF. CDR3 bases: TGTGCCAGCAGCCCTAAGGGGCAAGAGACCCAGTACTTC.

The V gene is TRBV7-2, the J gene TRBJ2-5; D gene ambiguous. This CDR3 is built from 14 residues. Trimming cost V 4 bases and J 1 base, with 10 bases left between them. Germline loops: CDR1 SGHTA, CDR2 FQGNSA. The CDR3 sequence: CASSSSPRQETQYF. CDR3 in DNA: TGTGCCAGCAGCTCTAGTCCACGCCAAGAGACCCAGTACTTC.

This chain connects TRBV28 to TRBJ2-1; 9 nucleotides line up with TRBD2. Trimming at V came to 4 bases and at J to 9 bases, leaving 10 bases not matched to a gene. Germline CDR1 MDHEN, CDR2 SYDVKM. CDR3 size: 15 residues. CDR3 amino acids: CASSSPGLALREQFF. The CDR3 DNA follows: TGTGCCAGCAGTTCTCCGGGACTAGCACTCCGTGAGCAGTTCTTC.

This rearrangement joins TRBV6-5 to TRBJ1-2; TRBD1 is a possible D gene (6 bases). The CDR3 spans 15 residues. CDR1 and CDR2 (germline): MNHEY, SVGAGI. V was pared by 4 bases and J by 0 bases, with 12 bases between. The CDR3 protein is CASSSYRAANYGYTF. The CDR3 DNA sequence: TGTGCCAGCAGTTCCTACAGGGCTGCTAACTATGGCTACACCTTC.

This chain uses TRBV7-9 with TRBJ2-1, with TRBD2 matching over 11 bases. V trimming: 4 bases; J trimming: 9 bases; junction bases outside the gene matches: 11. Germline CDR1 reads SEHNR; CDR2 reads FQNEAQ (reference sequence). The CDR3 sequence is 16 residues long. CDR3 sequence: CASSSRGSGGEGEQFF. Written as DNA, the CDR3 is TGTGCCAGCAGCTCCCGGGGTAGCGGGGGGGAAGGTGAGCAGTTCTTC.

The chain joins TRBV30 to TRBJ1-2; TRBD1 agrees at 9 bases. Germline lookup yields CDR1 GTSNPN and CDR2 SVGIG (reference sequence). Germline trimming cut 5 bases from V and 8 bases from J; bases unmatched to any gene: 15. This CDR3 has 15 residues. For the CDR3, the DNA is TGTGCCTGGGGGACCGGGACAGGGAAAAGCCGAGGCTACACCTTC. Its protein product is CAWGTGTGKSRGYTF.

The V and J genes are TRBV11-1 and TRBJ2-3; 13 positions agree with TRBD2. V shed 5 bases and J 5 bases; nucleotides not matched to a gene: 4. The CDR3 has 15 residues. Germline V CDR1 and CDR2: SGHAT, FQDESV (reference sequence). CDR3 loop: CASSATSGGGDTQYF. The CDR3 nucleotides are TGTGCCAGCAGCGCCACTAGCGGGGGGGGAGATACGCAGTATTTT.

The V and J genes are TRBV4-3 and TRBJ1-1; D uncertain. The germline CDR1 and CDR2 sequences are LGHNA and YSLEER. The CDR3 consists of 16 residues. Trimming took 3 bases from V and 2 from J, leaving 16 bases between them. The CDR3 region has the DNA TGCGCCAGCAGCCACGATTCCGGGTCTATAAACACTGAAGCTTTCTTT. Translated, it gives CASSHDSGSINTEAFF.

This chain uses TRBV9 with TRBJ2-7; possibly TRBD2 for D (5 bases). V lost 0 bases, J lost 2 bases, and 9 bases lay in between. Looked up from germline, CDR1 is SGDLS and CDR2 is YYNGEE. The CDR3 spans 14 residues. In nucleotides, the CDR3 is TGTGCCAGCAGCGTAGAACACGGGGCCTACGAGCAGTACTTC. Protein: CASSVEHGAYEQYF. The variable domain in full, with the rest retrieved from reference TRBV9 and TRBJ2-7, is DSGVTQTPKHLITATGQRVTLRCSPRSGDLSVYWYQQSLDQGLQFLIQYYNGEERAKGNILERFSAQQFPDLHSELNLSSLELGDSALYFCASSVEHGAYEQYFGPGTRLTVT.

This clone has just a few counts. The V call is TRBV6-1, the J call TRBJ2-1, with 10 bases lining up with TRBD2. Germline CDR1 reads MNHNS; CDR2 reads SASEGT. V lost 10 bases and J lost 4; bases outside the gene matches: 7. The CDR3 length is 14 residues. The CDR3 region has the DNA TGTGCCACCCGAACTAGCGGGGATTACAATGAGCAGTTCTTC. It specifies CATRTSGDYNEQFF.

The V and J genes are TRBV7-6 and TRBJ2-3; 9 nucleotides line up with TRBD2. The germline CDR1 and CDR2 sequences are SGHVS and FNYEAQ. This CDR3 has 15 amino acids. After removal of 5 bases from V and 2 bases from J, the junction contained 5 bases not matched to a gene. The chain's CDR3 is CASSNIAGATDTQYF. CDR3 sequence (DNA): TGTGCCAGCAGCAACATAGCGGGGGCCACAGATACGCAGTATTTT.